Given below is one T cell receptor (beta chain) in context. The CDR3 is 14 amino acids. From germline, CDR1 is MNHEY and CDR2 SVGAGI. V lost 7 bases and J lost 1; bases outside the gene matches: 5. Per the original data handling: Reference gene primer amplification in the assay estimated nucleated cell counts. The table came from immunoSEQ multiplex PCR; TCRdb's copy has only in-frame clones and leaves some out. The V and J calls and clone size come from that table; D and trimming were worked out from the DNA. The repertoire includes a few hundred thousand clones, 80% to 90% of them detected once, and roughly 10% sits in the top ten. This sample stems from a study of blood T cell repertoires in COVID-19. Study summary: Spain, Italy and the United States supplied samples that represented acute and convalescent COVID-19.

This TCR derives from a woman in her 70s with COVID-19, enrolled during active disease. Sequenced sample: peripheral blood. This rearrangement joins TRBV6-5 to TRBJ2-7; 9 bases fit TRBD1. The CDR3 DNA is TGTGCCAGCATCACGGACAGGGGATCCTACGAGCAGTACTTC. It yields the protein CASITDRGSYEQYF.